These 13 T cell receptor beta chains were all obtained from the same sample, sequenced in a study of OX40 agonist ivuxolimab in advanced cancers. The assay was immunoSEQ multiplex PCR, and TCRdb's table has in-frame clones only and misses some. The table shows around 60,000 clones, with approximately 84% occurring only once. The sample here was CD4+ or CD8+ T cells sorted from blood, taken in a trial of the OX40 agonist ivuxolimab. The source of these receptors is an adult with an advanced solid tumor such as melanoma, head and neck, liver or kidney cancer.

Of note for this clone: Other DNA sequences of this sample code for an identical CDR3. The chain joins TRBV19 to TRBJ2-5, with TRBD2 as a possible D gene (6 bases). Germline V gene sequence: CDR1 LNHDA, CDR2 SQIVND (reference sequence). The length of the CDR3 is 14 residues. The ends were cut back, 5 bases at V and 5 bases at J, with 15 bases in the middle. CDR3 in DNA: TGTGCCAGTAGTCCGGGAGCCGGATGGGAGACCCAGTACTTC. It specifies CASSPGAGWETQYF.

The rearrangement joins TRBV6-6 to TRBJ2-3; D unclear. The CDR3 totals 16 residues. The germline V gene has CDR1 MNHNY and CDR2 SVGAGI (reference sequence). The V and J ends lost 5 bases and 0 bases respectively, with 15 bases between them. The CDR3 loop is CASSTRPSLSTDTQYF. CDR3 DNA: TGTGCCAGCAGTACTCGACCGAGCCTAAGCACAGATACGCAGTATTTT.

As for this clone: Other DNA variants within this sample encode the same CDR3. CDR3 nucleotides: TGTGCCAGCAGTGAATCTTACGAGCAGTACTTC. It is translated as CASSESYEQYF. V gene TRBV6-1 combines with J gene TRBJ2-7; unclear D gene. The CDR3 runs 11 residues. Trimming took 2 bases from V and 4 from J, leaving 3 bases between them. Germline CDR1 reads MNHNS; CDR2 reads SASEGT.

CDR3 protein: CASSPGSSYNEQFF. CDR3 DNA: TGTGCCAGCAGCCCCGGGTCGTCCTACAATGAGCAGTTCTTC. The chain links TRBV7-9 to TRBJ2-1; the D is unclear. The CDR3 extends over 14 amino acids. V was shortened by 5 bases and J by 1 base, with 9 bases between the two germline ends. Germline V gene lookup returns CDR1 SEHNR and CDR2 FQNEAQ (reference sequence).

This chain links TRBV4-3 with TRBJ2-7; no reliable D call. The V end lost 4 bases, the J end lost 0 bases, and 7 bases lay between the germline ends. CDR1 is LGHNA and CDR2 is YSLEER in the germline V gene. The CDR3 runs to 13 residues. The CDR3 nucleotides are TGCGCCAGCAGCCCTGGCGTCTCCTACGAGCAGTACTTC. This codes for CASSPGVSYEQYF.

The chain combines TRBV19 with TRBJ2-3; TRBD2 aligns across 10 bases. Losses at the gene ends were 5 bases for V and 1 base for J; bases not matched to a gene: 3. The germline V gene has CDR1 LNHDA and CDR2 SQIVND (reference sequence). This CDR3 contains 15 residues. CDR3 DNA sequence: TGTGCCAGTAGTGTTAGCGGGAGGCGCACAGATACGCAGTATTTT. Translation: CASSVSGRRTDTQYF.

The gene calls are TRBV6-6 and TRBJ2-7, with D tentatively TRBD2 (6 bases). V shed 9 bases and J shed 1 base, with 13 bases lying between them. The CDR3 contains 13 residues. Germline assignment: CDR1 MNHNY and CDR2 SVGAGI (reference sequence). The chain's CDR3 is CASSRGNSYEQYF. For the CDR3, the DNA is TGTGCCAGTTCGCGCGGGAATTCCTACGAGCAGTACTTC.

This clone was counted between two and nine times. The gene calls are TRBV4-2 and TRBJ2-7; possibly TRBD1 for D (6 bases). The CDR3 covers 14 residues. V lost 4 bases to trimming and J lost 7 bases, with 17 bases between them. The germline V gene encodes CDR1 LGHNA and CDR2 YNFKEQ. The CDR3 sequence is CASSRSPDRSEQYF. The CDR3 coding sequence is TGTGCCAGCAGCCGAAGTCCGGACAGAAGTGAGCAGTACTTC.

The CDR3 reads CASSPGTAGGETQYF. The DNA of the CDR3 is TGTGCCAGCAGTCCCGGGACGGCAGGGGGAGAGACCCAGTACTTC. The chain uses TRBV2 and TRBJ2-5; TRBD1 agrees at 7 bases. In germline, CDR1 is SNHLY, CDR2 FYNNEI. This CDR3 has 15 amino acids. Trimming cost V 5 bases and J 4 bases; bases outside gene matches: 10.

The chain uses TRBV7-2 and TRBJ1-2, with D possibly being TRBD1 (6 bases). Between the trimmed V and J ends, which lost 5 bases and 7 bases, there was a span of 14 bases. The CDR3 is made up of 13 amino acids. CDR1 is SGHTA and CDR2 is FQGNSA in the germline V gene. CDR3 protein: CASSRGAEGGYTF. The DNA for the CDR3 is TGTGCCAGCAGCCGGGGGGCTGAGGGTGGCTACACCTTC. Drawing the rest from reference TRBV7-2 and TRBJ1-2, the complete variable domain is GAGVSQSPSNKVTEKGKDVELRCDPISGHTALYWYRQSLGQGLEFLIYFQGNSAPDKSGLPSDRFSAERTGGSVSTLTIQRTQQEDSAVYLCASSRGAEGGYTFGSGTRLTVV.

CDR3: CASSLVSSGARGDTQYF. CDR3 nucleotide sequence: TGTGCCAGCAGCTTAGTGTCTAGCGGGGCCCGGGGGGATACGCAGTATTTT. The chain couples TRBV7-9 to TRBJ2-3, with 9 nucleotides matching TRBD2. J lost 6 bases, V lost 1 base, and 11 bases had no gene match. This CDR3 is 17 amino acids long. Germline CDR1 reads SEHNR; CDR2 reads FQNEAQ (reference sequence).

V gene TRBV20-1 combines with J gene TRBJ2-1, with D unresolved. V lost 4 bases to trimming and J lost 10 bases, with 11 bases between them. CDR1 and CDR2 (germline): DFQATT, SNEGSKA (reference sequence). This CDR3 is 11 amino acids long. The CDR3 DNA sequence: TGCAGTGCTAAGGACCGGCTCGAGCAGTTCTTC. Residues: CSAKDRLEQFF.

This clone was observed once. The rearrangement uses TRBV19 and TRBJ1-2; no reliable D call. V dropped 4 bases and J dropped 0 bases, with 9 bases sitting between them. The CDR3 loop spans 14 amino acids. Germline CDR1 reads LNHDA; CDR2 reads SQIVND (reference sequence). In DNA form, the CDR3 reads TGTGCCAGTAGTACGGAATACACTAACTATGGCTACACCTTC. Protein: CASSTEYTNYGYTF.